The rows below give T cell receptor beta chains drawn from one sample of a study of response to subunit inactivated influenza vaccine. TCRdb re-called the RT-PCR reads through MiXCR, storing one row per CDR3 protein. The sample yields about 700,000 distinct CDR3 sequences, 15% to 17% seen once. The sample consisted of PBMCs from blood, taken roughly 12 days after vaccination. The receptors here all came from a man between 45 and 60 years old who received an inactivated influenza vaccine. The CDR3 runs from the conserved cysteine through the conserved F or W. The order of the fields is J gene, V gene, clone size, D gene, CDR3 protein, CDR3 DNA. The D gene is left open where the match is weak. Clone size is given for some rows only: seen once, a few or many times, or a class if the clone is expanded.

TRBJ2-1,TRBV20-1,many,TRBD2,CSAPTSGGNNEQFF,TGCAGTGCACCAACTAGCGGGGGCAACAATGAGCAGTTCTTC
TRBJ1-6,TRBV20-1,-,-,CSARPGSSYNSPLHF,TGCAGTGCCAGGCCCGGGAGCTCCTATAATTCACCCCTCCACTTT
TRBJ2-7,TRBV20-1,once,-,CSASYSGYEQYF,TGCAGTGCTAGTTATTCGGGCTACGAGCAGTACTTC
TRBJ2-7,TRBV7-3,-,TRBD1,CASSFRDRNNEQYF,TGTGCCAGCAGCTTCCGGGACAGGAACAACGAGCAGTACTTC
TRBJ1-4,TRBV7-9,-,TRBD1,CASSFGTDEKLFF,TGTGCCAGCAGCTTCGGGACAGATGAAAAACTGTTTTTT
TRBJ2-5,TRBV6-5,few,-,CASSYNWGAGETQYF,TGTGCCAGCAGTTACAACTGGGGTGCAGGAGAGACCCAGTACTTC
TRBJ1-5,TRBV11-2,few,-,CASSLNGGRGNQPQHF,TGTGCCAGCAGCCTTAATGGGGGGCGCGGCAATCAGCCCCAGCATTTT
TRBJ1-6,TRBV4-3,-,TRBD1,CASSQDPPGGNSPLHF,TGCGCCAGCAGCCAAGATCCCCCAGGGGGGAATTCACCCCTCCACTTT
TRBJ1-4,TRBV10-3,-,-,CAIRETGVTNEKLFF,TGTGCCATCAGAGAGACGGGGGTGACTAATGAAAAACTGTTTTTT
TRBJ1-1,TRBV2,-,-,CASSGYRMNTEAFF,TGTGCCAGCAGTGGATATCGGATGAACACTGAAGCTTTCTTT
TRBJ1-1,TRBV11-2,few,-,CASSLGSFYEAFF,TGTGCCAGCAGCTTAGGCTCTTTCTATGAAGCTTTCTTT
TRBJ1-1,TRBV5-6,many,-,CASSLAVEAFF,TGTGCCAGCAGCTTGGCAGTTGAAGCTTTCTTT
TRBJ2-5,TRBV6-2/TRBV6-3,-,-,CASSYYRDQETQYF,TGTGCCAGCAGTTACTACCGGGACCAAGAGACCCAGTACTTC